One T cell receptor beta chain is described in this entry. The antigen remains unidentified. The genes and germline here are from mouse. The read is 1 residue too short to cover the CDR3 end, so that end is filled in from the germline J gene. V dropped 3 bases and J dropped 5 bases, with 10 bases sitting between them. From germline, CDR1 is NSQYPW and CDR2 LRSPGD (reference sequence). CDR3 length: 13 amino acids. This entry comes from a study of tissue T cells after allogeneic stem cell transplantation. Time point noted: mouse harvest day 7 after allogeneic transplant. Tail vein injection delivered 10^7 T-cell-depleted bone marrow cells and 10^6 splenic CD5+ T cells. The assay was immunoSEQ multiplex PCR, and TCRdb's table has in-frame clones only and misses some. Among about 7,400 clones listed, 50% were seen once. Study-level findings and limits: Motif-based clustering found tissue-specific repertoire signatures shared across patients, though few clones were shared. In patients and mice, blood and spleen missed much of tissue repertoire. Anatomically similar tissues had similar TCR repertoires within each patient.

The chain couples TRBV1 to TRBJ1-1, with D possibly matching TRBD1 (6 bases). This receptor was taken from a female BALB/c mouse given C57BL/6 T cells with graft-versus-host disease after an allogeneic hematopoietic cell transplant. Sequenced material: gut tissue. CDR3 sequence reads: CTCSADQGTEVFF. The CDR3 bases that were read are TGCACCTGCAGTGCGGATCAGGGGACAGAAGTCTTC.